The clone carrying this T cell receptor beta chain was counted between two and nine times. Antigen specificity is unknown. Alpha and beta libraries were amplified separately from the second PCR onward. This sample stems from a study of naive and memory T cell subsets. Whole-study results and caveats: Diversity fell and Gini index rose from naive through CM, EM, EMRA. A few larger clonotypes appeared in naive repertoires, especially CD8, possibly memory cells re-expressing CD45RA. RNA-based TCR counts may shift with T cell activation and differentiation.

The V gene's germline CDR1 is SQVTM and CDR2 ANQGSEA. V was shortened by 6 bases and J by 4 bases, with 13 bases between the two germline ends. CDR3 size: 12 residues. The beta constant-region primer was an equimolar mix of two oligonucleotides covering TRBC1 and TRBC2. The ligated cDNA underwent four PCR rounds using SP2 and nested alpha and beta constant-region primers. A 12-nucleotide UMI and the SP2 primer were added to the cDNA 3' end by oligonucleotide ligation. MiXCR, run by TCRdb on the UMI-ligation and nested PCR reads, gives a single entry per CDR3 protein. Among approximately 150,000 distinct CDR3 sequences listed, about 20% were seen once.

The sequenced material came from naive CD8+ T cells from blood. The clonotype originates from a human donor in good health. The chain joins TRBV29-1 to TRBJ2-7, with D tentatively TRBD1 (6 bases). The DNA for the CDR3 is TGCAGCGTCCTCCAGGACAGATACGAGCAGTACTTC. Translation: CSVLQDRYEQYF.